The T cell receptor (beta chain) under discussion was sequenced for a study of blood T cell repertoires in COVID-19. As for the study in general: Sites across the United States, Italy and Spain contributed samples from acute and convalescent COVID-19. The analysed material was cDNA or gDNA that came from T cells, B-cell-depleted T cells, or PBMCs.

In the original workflow: Amplification of reference gene primers was used by the study to estimate nucleated cell counts. Sequencing was performed with immunoSEQ multiplex PCR; in TCRdb, only in-frame clones are kept and a portion is missing. V and J calls and clone size are as listed in that table; D and trimming were resolved from the DNA. The data contain about 160,000 clones, around three quarters of them singletons. The CDR3 is 15 amino acids. The junction had 3 bases not matched to a gene; V was cut back by 4 bases and J by 0 bases. Germline assignment: CDR1 SGHRS and CDR2 YFSETQ. The sequence derives from a man aged 60-69 years with acute or convalescent COVID-19. This sequence joins TRBV5-1 and TRBJ2-2; 7 bases fit TRBD1. Material for sequencing was peripheral blood. The CDR3 nucleotides read TGCGCCAGCAGCGACGGGACAGCGAACACCGGGGAGCTGTTTTTT. This translates into CASSDGTANTGELFF.